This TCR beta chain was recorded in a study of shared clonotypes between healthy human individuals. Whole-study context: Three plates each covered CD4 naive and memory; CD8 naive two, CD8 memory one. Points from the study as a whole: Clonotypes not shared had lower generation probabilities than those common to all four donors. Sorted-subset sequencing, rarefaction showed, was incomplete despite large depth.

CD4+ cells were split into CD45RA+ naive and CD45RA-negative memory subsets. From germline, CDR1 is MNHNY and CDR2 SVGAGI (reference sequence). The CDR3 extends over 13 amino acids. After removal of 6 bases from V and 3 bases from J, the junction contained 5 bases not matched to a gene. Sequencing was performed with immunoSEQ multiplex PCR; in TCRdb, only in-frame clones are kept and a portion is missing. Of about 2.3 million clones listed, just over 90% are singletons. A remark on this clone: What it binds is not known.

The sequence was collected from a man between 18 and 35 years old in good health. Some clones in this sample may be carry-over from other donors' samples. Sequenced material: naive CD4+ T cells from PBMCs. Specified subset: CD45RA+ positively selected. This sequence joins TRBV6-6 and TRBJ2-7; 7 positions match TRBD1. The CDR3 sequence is CASSRDSYYEQYF. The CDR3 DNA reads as TGTGCCAGCAGCCGGGACAGTTACTACGAGCAGTACTTC.